These T cell receptor beta chains were read from a single sample in a study of T cells in Graves' hyperthyroidism and ophthalmopathy. Each CDR3 protein is one row after TCRdb ran MiXCR on the multiplex PCR reads. Of nearly 750,000 distinct CDR3 sequences listed, 35% are singletons. What was sequenced was blood. These receptors all come from a woman between 40 and 55 years old with Graves' hyperthyroidism. Both conserved end residues are part of each CDR3. D genes are given only for firm matches. Clone size, where shown, is once, few, many, or a class for clones that have expanded.

>TRBV4-1|TRBD1|NA|TRBJ2-6
TGCGCCAGCAGCTTACTTTCAGGGGGTCCGAGCTCTGGGGCCAACGTCCTGACTTTC
CASSLLSGGPSSGANVLTF
>TRBV2|TRBD2|NA|TRBJ2-2
TGTGCCAGGAGACTAGCGGACAGTCTTTCGGGGGAGCTGTTTTTT
CARRLADSLSGELFF
>TRBV10-1|TRBD2|many|TRBJ2-5
TGCGCCAGCAGCGCAACTAGCGGAAGAGAGACCCAGTACTTC
CASSATSGRETQYF
>TRBV7-9|NA|many|TRBJ1-1
TGTGCCAGCAGCCTATCTATTTACACTGAAGCTTTCTTT
CASSLSIYTEAFF
>TRBV6-2/TRBV6-3|NA|many|TRBJ1-6
TGTGCCAGCAGTGACCCCGGACTGCTGAATTCACCCCTCCACTTT
CASSDPGLLNSPLHF
>TRBV7-9|TRBD2|many|TRBJ2-5
TGTGCCAGCACGGCGGGGGGCCAAGAGACCCAGTACTTC
CASTAGGQETQYF
>TRBV7-2|NA|few|TRBJ2-6
TGTGCCAGCAGCTTAGGTCAGGGGGCCAACGTCCTGACTTTC
CASSLGQGANVLTF
>TRBV6-5|NA|NA|TRBJ1-5
TGTGCCAGCAGTTATTGCAAGTCGGTGACAGGCCAGATTGATAGCAATCAGCCCCAGCATTTT
CASSYCKSVTGQIDSNQPQHF
>TRBV29-1|NA|NA|TRBJ2-2
TGCAGCGTTTACGCGCAGGACTACTACGCGAACACCGGGGAGCTGTTTTTT
CSVYAQDYYANTGELFF
>TRBV6-5|NA|NA|TRBJ1-5
TGTGCCAGCAGTAGCCCGCAGCAGCCCCAGCATTTT
CASSSPQQPQHF
>TRBV12-3/TRBV12-4|NA|many|TRBJ1-6
TGTGCCAGCAGTTTACGAGACGGTCCAAAACCCCTCCACTTT
CASSLRDGPKPLHF
>TRBV19|NA|NA|TRBJ2-5
TGTGCCAGTAGTGAAGTCTCAGGGGTGGAGACCCAGTACTTC
CASSEVSGVETQYF
>TRBV7-3|NA|many|TRBJ2-2
TGTGCCAGCAGCCTAAAGGCTACCGGGGAGCTGTTTTTT
CASSLKATGELFF
>TRBV7-2|TRBD1|NA|TRBJ2-6
TGCGCCAGCGGCCTCTCCCGGGACAGCAAGTTCTCTGGGGCCAACGTCCTGACTTTC
CASGLSRDSKFSGANVLTF
>TRBV7-3|NA|NA|TRBJ2-5
TGTGCCAGCAGCCAAGGGGCGCGGCTAGGGGAGACCCAGTACTTC
CASSQGARLGETQYF
>TRBV15|NA|many|TRBJ1-1
TGTGCCACCAGCAGAGAGTTTACGGACATGCGGAACACTGAAGCTTTCTTT
CATSREFTDMRNTEAFF
>TRBV27|NA|once|TRBJ1-2
TGTGCCAGCAGTTTCTCTAGGGGTGGGGGCTACACCTTC
CASSFSRGGGYTF
>TRBV12-3/TRBV12-4|NA|many|TRBJ2-7
TGTGCCAGCAGTTTAGTTGAGACTCACGAGCAGTACTTC
CASSLVETHEQYF
>TRBV6-4|TRBD2|NA|TRBJ2-2
TGTGCCAGCAGTGCTACTAGCGGGAGGGGCACCGGGGAGCTGTTTTTT
CASSATSGRGTGELFF
>TRBV6-6|TRBD1|few|TRBJ1-5
TGTGCCAGCAGTTCCGGACAGGCAACCCCCGAATATTATCAGCCCCAGCATTTT
CASSSGQATPEYYQPQHF
>TRBV7-2|NA|few|TRBJ1-1
TGTGCCAGCAGCTTACCGGGTGGAGACACTGAAGCTTTCTTT
CASSLPGGDTEAFF
>TRBV29-1|TRBD1|many|TRBJ1-5
TGCAGCGTGGTAGGACAGGGAGGTCCGCCCCAGCATTTT
CSVVGQGGPPQHF
>TRBV7-2|TRBD2|many|TRBJ2-2
TGTGCCAGCAGCATTTACGGGACTAACATAGGGGAGCTGTTTTTT
CASSIYGTNIGELFF
>TRBV19|NA|NA|TRBJ2-2
TGTGCCGGAGGCAGGGGCACCGGGGAGCTGTTTTTT
CAGGRGTGELFF
>TRBV6-5|NA|few|TRBJ1-2
TGTGCCAGCACTCCTGGACATATGTCTAACTATGGCTACACCTTC
CASTPGHMSNYGYTF
>TRBV29-1|NA|many|TRBJ1-3
TGCAGCGTTGTTAGGACGGGGAACACCATATATTTT
CSVVRTGNTIYF
>TRBV6-1|NA|NA|TRBJ1-3
TGTGCCAGCACCGCGTTGGGCAACTCTGGAAACACCATATATTTT
CASTALGNSGNTIYF
>TRBV12-5|NA|NA|TRBJ2-2
TGTGCTAGTGGTTTGGTGCTTTTAGAGGGGACCGGGGAGCTGTTTTTT
CASGLVLLEGTGELFF
>TRBV4-2|NA|NA|TRBJ1-3
TGTGCCAGCTCCTCCGTGCAGGGATCTGGAAACACCATATATTTT
CASSSVQGSGNTIYF
>TRBV4-3|TRBD1|many|TRBJ2-5
TGCGCCAGCAGCCAAGGACAGGGGCCCTCGTACTTC
CASSQGQGPSYF
>TRBV7-2|NA|many|TRBJ2-7
TGTGCCAGCAGCTTAGCTTGGTCGGGGATGTCCTACGAGCAGTACTTC
CASSLAWSGMSYEQYF
>TRBV4-2|NA|NA|TRBJ2-2
TGTGCCAGCAGCCAAGGAATCTCCGGGGAGCTGTTTTTT
CASSQGISGELFF
>TRBV2|NA|many|TRBJ1-1
TGTGCCAGGGGACGGGTTAACACTGAAGCTTTCTTT
CARGRVNTEAFF
>TRBV20-1|NA|NA|TRBJ1-1
TGCAGTGCTTCTAAACCAGGGACCTTGAACACTGAAGCTTTCTTT
CSASKPGTLNTEAFF
>TRBV7-7|NA|few|TRBJ2-2
TGTGCCAGCAGCTTGAAGGGGGGAAGATGGGGCACCGGGGAGCTGTTTTTT
CASSLKGGRWGTGELFF
>TRBV29-1|NA|NA|TRBJ1-2
TGCAGCGTTGAACCGAGTATAGGCTACACCTTC
CSVEPSIGYTF
>TRBV20-1|TRBD2|many|TRBJ2-5
TGCAGTTTAAGCGGGGGCCCAAAGGAGACCCAGTACTTC
CSLSGGPKETQYF
>TRBV4-3|NA|NA|TRBJ1-6
TGCGCCAGCAGCCAATTCTGGGGGCCCTCACCCCTCCACTTT
CASSQFWGPSPLHF
>TRBV6-5|TRBD1|many|TRBJ1-5
TGTGCCAGCGGCCAGGACAGGGCTCAGCCCCAGCATTTT
CASGQDRAQPQHF
>TRBV7-8|NA|NA|TRBJ2-1
TGTGCCAGCAGCTTAGGGACGGGCACTGACCAGTTCTTC
CASSLGTGTDQFF
>TRBV29-1|NA|NA|TRBJ2-1
TGCAGCGTTGATGAGTGGCGGAATGAGCAGTTCTTC
CSVDEWRNEQFF
>TRBV2|NA|many|TRBJ1-1
TGCGCCAGCAGTGAGGGGACACTGAACACTGAAGCTTTCTTT
CASSEGTLNTEAFF
>TRBV6-6|NA|many|TRBJ1-2
TGTGCCAGCAGTTACTCGGCAGCCTCGGGCTACACCTTC
CASSYSAASGYTF
>TRBV10-2|NA|NA|TRBJ1-1
TGCGCCAGCAGGGCCACAACAGGTATCACTGAAGCTTTCTTT
CASRATTGITEAFF
>TRBV3-1|NA|NA|TRBJ1-1
TGTGCCAGCAGCCAGCCTCATCTCCGGGGGACTGAAGCTTTCTTT
CASSQPHLRGTEAFF
>TRBV9|NA|NA|TRBJ2-7
TGTGCCAGCAGTTTATCCCCAGGGGCCGCCTACGAGCAGTACTTC
CASSLSPGAAYEQYF
>TRBV19|NA|many|TRBJ1-2
TGTGCCAGTAGTACCGGGGATGGCTACACCTTC
CASSTGDGYTF
>TRBV7-2|NA|NA|TRBJ2-7
TGTGCCAGCAGCCCGCGGAGGGAGTTATGGTACGAGCAGTACTTC
CASSPRRELWYEQYF